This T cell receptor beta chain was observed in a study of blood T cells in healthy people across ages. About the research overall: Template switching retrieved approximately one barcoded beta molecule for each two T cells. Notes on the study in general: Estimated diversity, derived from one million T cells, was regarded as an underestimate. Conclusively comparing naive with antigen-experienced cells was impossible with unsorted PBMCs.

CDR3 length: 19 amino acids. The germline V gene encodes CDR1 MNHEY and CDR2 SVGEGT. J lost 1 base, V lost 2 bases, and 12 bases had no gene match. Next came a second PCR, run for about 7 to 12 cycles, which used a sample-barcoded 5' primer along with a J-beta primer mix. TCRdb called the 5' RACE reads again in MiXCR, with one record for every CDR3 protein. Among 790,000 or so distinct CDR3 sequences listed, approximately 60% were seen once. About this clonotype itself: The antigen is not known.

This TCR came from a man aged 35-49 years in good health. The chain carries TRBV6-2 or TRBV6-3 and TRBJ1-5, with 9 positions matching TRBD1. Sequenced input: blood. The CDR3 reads CASSYLCRDRVVSNQPQHF. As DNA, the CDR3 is TGTGCCAGCAGTTACCTGTGCCGGGACAGGGTGGTGAGCAATCAGCCCCAGCATTTT.